Listed here are 4 T cell receptor beta chains from one sample, sequenced in a study of cytomegalovirus exposure and HLA in healthy donors. Both 60 Vbeta primers and 13 Jbeta primers went into the PCR. Clones were sequenced by immunoSEQ multiplex PCR, and TCRdb holds only the in-frame ones, with some missing. The data show approximately 82,000 clones, 70% to 75% seen once. What was sequenced was PBMCs. Every receptor here comes from a woman between 45 and 65 years old in good health and CMV-seropositive.

The genes are TRBV5-1 and TRBJ2-5, with D possibly TRBD2 on 6 matching bases. This CDR3 spans 11 amino acids. Looked up from germline, CDR1 is SGHRS and CDR2 is YFSETQ. V lost 3 bases and J lost 7, with 7 bases in between. The CDR3 DNA reads as TGCGCCAGCAGCTCGGAGGGGACCCAGTACTTC. Its protein product is CASSSEGTQYF.

This chain joins TRBV10-3 and TRBJ2-2, with 13 bases lining up with TRBD2. The V gene end was trimmed by 4 bases and the J gene end by 5 bases; junction bases not matched to a gene: 4. This CDR3 region has 16 residues. The germline V gene has CDR1 ENHRY and CDR2 SYGVKD. CDR3 bases: TGTGCCATCAGTGGGAGACTAGCGGGAGGTACCGGGGAGCTGTTTTTT. Protein sequence: CAISGRLAGGTGELFF.

The chain recombines TRBV29-1 with TRBJ1-1; D ambiguous. CDR1 and CDR2 (germline): SQVTM, ANQGSEA. This CDR3 comprises 12 residues. V was clipped by 6 bases and J by 5 bases, with 13 bases between them. The CDR3 reads CSVPRRGTEAFF. Here the CDR3 DNA reads TGCAGCGTCCCCCGTCGAGGGACTGAAGCTTTCTTT.

The count of this clone is one. This CDR3 fails to terminate in the conserved phenylalanine or tryptophan, so it likely reflects a read error. V and J are TRBV4-1 and TRBJ1-2; D gene unclear. Germline V gene sequence: CDR1 MGHRA, CDR2 YSYEKL. CDR3 length equals 15 residues. Trimming shortened V by 0 bases and J by 0 bases, and 8 bases separated the two germline ends. In nucleotides, the CDR3 is TGCGCCAGCAGCCAAGACGCGGCCGCTAACTATGGCTACACCCTC. This encodes CASSQDAAANYGYTL.